This TCR beta chain was sequenced in a study of cytomegalovirus exposure and HLA in healthy donors. Study as a whole: Within an early data release were tens of millions of unique TCRs drawn from HLA-typed donors. Study-wide results and caveats: Many donors carried some public TCRs, although rarity characterized most TCR sequences. Upon later analysis, HLA-associated TCR beta chains proved more clonally expanded than other, equally common chains. Some V segments, including TRBV6-2 and TRBV6-3, were excluded as indistinguishable.

A multiplex PCR was run with 60 Vbeta primers and 13 Jbeta primers. Generated by immunoSEQ multiplex PCR, the TCRdb table keeps only in-frame clones and is missing some. Of around 200,000 clones detected, 65% to 90% appear once; the ten largest clones hold about 2.5%. Germline CDR1 reads LNHDA; CDR2 reads SQIVND (reference sequence). With 3 bases removed from V and 0 bases from J, the gap between germline ends came to 17 bases. This CDR3 is built from 17 residues. About this clone: Its target is not known.

Sequencing was performed on PBMCs. The clonotype comes from a woman aged 50 to 65 in good health and CMV-seronegative. The genes are TRBV19 and TRBJ2-5, with D possibly TRBD2 on 5 matching bases. The DNA of the CDR3 is TGTGCCAGTAGTATGGAGGCGGCGGTAATGTACCAAGAGACCCAGTACTTC. Amino acids: CASSMEAAVMYQETQYF. Looking up the rest from reference TRBV19 and TRBJ2-5 gives the full variable domain: DGGITQSPKYLFRKEGQNVTLSCEQNLNHDAMYWYRQDPGQGLRLIYYSQIVNDFQKGDIAEGYSVSREKKESFPLTVTSAQKNPTAFYLCASSMEAAVMYQETQYFGPGTRLLVL.